One TCR beta chain is described in this entry. Its matching antigen is unknown. Sequencing used immunoSEQ multiplex PCR; TCRdb keeps in-frame clones, though not all of them. The sample lists about 110,000 clones; around 90% were seen once. This entry belongs to a study of T cell responses to AZD1222 COVID-19 vaccine. Study-wide results and limits: Seropositive status at baseline applied to only five or six AZD1222 recipients. Mapped onto spike, vaccine-associated CD4 TCRs spanned it and were dominant at 160-218 and 743-854. Mostly white British, mostly female donors; authors suggested clonal diversity may be underestimated. Repertoires in all cases were sampled only once the peak T cell response had passed.

Germline V gives CDR1 SGDLS, CDR2 YYNGEE. J was trimmed by 0 bases and V by 3 bases; bases with no gene match: 3. This CDR3 is 15 amino acids long. Here the sequenced sample was peripheral blood, taken 28 days after the second AZD1222 dose. The chain carries TRBV9 and TRBJ2-3; TRBD1 matches 8 bases. The receptor was isolated from an adult who received the AZD1222 COVID-19 vaccine. The CDR3 loop is CASSAQGDSTDTQYF. The CDR3 DNA is TGTGCCAGCAGCGCACAGGGGGATAGCACAGATACGCAGTATTTT.